The text below deals with one T cell receptor (beta chain). Different DNA sequences within this sample yield the same CDR3. The sample is drawn from a study of control samples from healthy donors and cancer patients. Method: immunoSEQ multiplex PCR; TCRdb's copy keeps in-frame clones and lacks some. The sample records 180,000 or so clones, roughly 91% being singletons. CDR1 is KGHSH and CDR2 is LQKENI in the germline V gene. The length of the CDR3 is 12 residues. The V gene lost 2 bases and the J gene lost 0 bases, with 0 bases spanning the gap. The sequence came from a woman aged 25-40 years in good health. The sample taken for sequencing was blood. V is TRBV18 and J is TRBJ2-3; D ambiguous. The CDR3 region has the DNA TGTGCCAGCTCACCAAGCACAGATACGCAGTATTTT. Its protein is CASSPSTDTQYF.